Sequencing of this TCR beta chain was carried out in a study of OX40 agonist ivuxolimab in advanced cancers. The CDR3 sequence is 14 residues long. The V gene's germline CDR1 is PRHDT and CDR2 FYEKMQ (reference sequence). J was trimmed by 8 bases and V by 6 bases; bases with no gene match: 7. Notes on this clone: The target antigen is unknown.

Study-level findings and limits: Both CD4+ and CD8+ T cell populations in blood had undergone clonal expansion by week 6 at 0.1 to 3.0 mg/kg.

Sequencing used immunoSEQ multiplex PCR; TCRdb keeps in-frame clones, though not all of them. Seen here are 65,000 to 80,000 clones, approximately 82% observed once, and the top ten hold approximately 6.3%. This sample comprised CD4+ or CD8+ T cells sorted from blood, obtained in a trial of the OX40 agonist ivuxolimab. The TCR originated in an adult with an advanced solid tumor such as melanoma, head and neck, liver or kidney cancer. The rearrangement uses TRBV13 and TRBJ2-1, with 10 bases lining up with TRBD1. Here the CDR3 reads CASRRGQGLHEQFF. The CDR3 region has the DNA TGTGCCAGCAGAAGGGGACAGGGGCTTCATGAGCAGTTCTTC.